One and the same sample provided the 8 T cell receptor beta chains below, sequenced in a study of shared clonotypes between healthy human individuals. Assay used: immunoSEQ multiplex PCR; TCRdb lists only in-frame clones, some missing. The table lists about 1.1 million clones, around 82% of them singletons. Sequencing input: memory CD4+ T cells from PBMCs. The subset is: CD45RA-negative fraction. These receptor sequences come from a man aged 18 to 29 in good health. Some clones in this sample may be carry-over from other donors' samples.

This clone came up once. J is TRBJ2-1 and V is TRBV6-1, with a weak D call TRBD2 (5 bases). Trimming pared 7 bases from V and 7 bases from J, leaving 14 bases between. Germline V lookup: CDR1 MNHNS, CDR2 SASEGT. This CDR3 has 13 amino acids. This CDR3 reads CASTRTRGNEQFF. The CDR3 bases are TGTGCCAGCACAAGGACCAGAGGGAATGAGCAGTTCTTC.

CDR3 in amino acids: CASSLELTMNTEAFF. Written as DNA, the CDR3 is TGTGCCAGCAGCTTGGAGTTGACAATGAACACTGAAGCTTTCTTT. The rearrangement links TRBV5-4 to TRBJ1-1; unclear D gene. Trimming stripped 0 bases from V and 0 bases from J, with 9 bases between. Germline V gives CDR1 SGHNT, CDR2 YYREEE (reference sequence). The CDR3 is 15 residues long.

The V and J genes are TRBV7-6 and TRBJ2-1, with TRBD2 matching 16 bases. Trimming cost V 5 bases and J 6 bases; bases outside gene matches: 10. This CDR3 is built from 18 residues. The germline V gene has CDR1 SGHVS and CDR2 FNYEAQ. Here the CDR3 reads CASSPRGTSGRARNEQFF. Here the CDR3 DNA reads TGTGCCAGCAGCCCCAGGGGGACTAGCGGGAGGGCACGCAATGAGCAGTTCTTC. Using reference TRBV7-6 and TRBJ2-1 for the parts outside the CDR3, the full variable domain is GAGVSQSPRYKVTKRGQDVALRCDPISGHVSLYWYRQALGQGPEFLTYFNYEAQQDKSGLPNDRFSAERPEGSISTLTIQRTEQRDSAMYRCASSPRGTSGRARNEQFFGPGTRLTVL.

The chain uses TRBV5-4 and TRBJ2-1, with 9 nucleotides matching TRBD2. This CDR3 spans 15 amino acids. After removal of 1 base from V and 4 bases from J, the junction contained 3 bases not matched to a gene. Germline CDR1 and CDR2: SGHNT and YYREEE (reference sequence). The CDR3 sequence: CASSLRLAAYNEQFF. The CDR3 nucleotides are TGTGCCAGCAGCTTGCGACTAGCGGCGTACAATGAGCAGTTCTTC.

The chain links TRBV7-3 to TRBJ2-1; D is undetermined. CDR3 length equals 15 residues. Germline V CDR1 and CDR2: SGHTA, FQGTGA. V was trimmed by 1 base and J by 0 bases, leaving 7 bases between them. Written as DNA, the CDR3 is TGTGCCAGCAGCTTAATCCCGAGCTCCTACAATGAGCAGTTCTTC. Its translation: CASSLIPSSYNEQFF.

The chain couples TRBV30 to TRBJ1-2, with D possibly matching TRBD1 (5 bases). The germline CDR1 and CDR2 sequences are GTSNPN and SVGIG (reference sequence). V gave up 0 bases and J gave up 8 bases, with 10 bases separating them. CDR3 length: 12 amino acids. CDR3 in amino acids: CAWSVRGVGYTF. CDR3 coding DNA: TGTGCCTGGAGTGTACGGGGGGTGGGCTACACCTTC.

This clone has only a few counts. This chain uses TRBV5-1 with TRBJ2-5; TRBD2 matches 13 bases. This CDR3 region has 17 residues. J was trimmed by 5 bases and V by 3 bases; bases with no gene match: 10. Germline CDR1 reads SGHRS; CDR2 reads YFSETQ. In nucleotides, the CDR3 is TGCGCCAGCAGCTGGGGGACTAGCGGGATAGGGGCCGAGACCCAGTACTTC. Translated, it gives CASSWGTSGIGAETQYF. The whole variable domain, remainder taken from reference TRBV5-1 and TRBJ2-5, is KAGVTQTPRYLIKTRGQQVTLSCSPISGHRSVSWYQQTPGQGLQFLFEYFSETQRNKGNFPGRFSGRQFSNSRSEMNVSTLELGDSALYLCASSWGTSGIGAETQYFGPGTRLLVL.

The CDR3 sequence: CASSPIGTPSNTGELFF. Written as DNA, the CDR3 is TGTGCCAGCTCACCGATTGGGACCCCCTCGAACACCGGGGAGCTGTTTTTT. The rearrangement links TRBV18 to TRBJ2-2, with D tentatively TRBD1 or TRBD2 (5 bases each). CDR1 and CDR2 (germline): KGHSH, LQKENI. The CDR3 has 17 residues. Between the trimmed V and J ends, which lost 3 bases and 0 bases, there was a span of 14 bases. The whole variable domain, filled in from reference TRBV18 and TRBJ2-2, reads NAGVMQNPRHLVRRRGQEARLRCSPMKGHSHVYWYRQLPEEGLKFMVYLQKENIIDESGMPKERFSAEFPKEGPSILRIQQVVRGDSAAYFCASSPIGTPSNTGELFFGEGSRLTVL.